The next 4 T cell receptor beta chains were all read from a single sample in a study of T cell changes during pregnancy in multiple sclerosis. Data came from immunoSEQ multiplex PCR; TCRdb stores just in-frame clones and leaves some out. Found here are 33,000 or so clones, roughly nine tenths of them singletons; the top ten hold 3% to 4%. The specimen was CD8+ T cells from peripheral blood mononuclear cells, collected in the second trimester of pregnancy. All receptors derive from a female donor in good health, enrolled as a control in a pregnancy study.

The V call is TRBV11-2, the J call TRBJ2-1; 14 bases fit TRBD2. Per the germline V gene, CDR1 is SGHAT and CDR2 is FQNNGV. This CDR3 is 17 amino acids long. V was pared by 5 bases and J by 2 bases, with 5 bases of the junction left unmatched. The CDR3 reads CASSPGTSGGAYNEQFF. The CDR3 DNA is TGTGCCAGCAGCCCTGGGACTAGCGGGGGAGCCTACAATGAGCAGTTCTTC.

The rearrangement links TRBV27 to TRBJ2-7, with D perhaps TRBD1 (6 bases). This CDR3 spans 14 amino acids. The germline V and J ends were trimmed by 2 bases and 4 bases, with 12 bases remaining between them. CDR1 and CDR2 (germline): MNHEY, SMNVEV (reference sequence). The DNA of the CDR3 is TGTGCCAGCAGTTTAAAGGGACACTCTTACGAGCAGTACTTC. Translation gives CASSLKGHSYEQYF.

This chain connects TRBV29-1 to TRBJ1-1; unclear D gene. V lost 7 bases and J lost 3, with 21 bases in between. Per the germline V gene, CDR1 is SQVTM and CDR2 is ANQGSEA. There are 15 residues in the CDR3. In DNA, the CDR3 is TGCAGCGCCCTACGGGGTAGTTTTTCGGACACTGAAGCTTTCTTT. This codes for CSALRGSFSDTEAFF.

This chain joins TRBV13 and TRBJ2-1, with D possibly matching TRBD1 (6 bases). CDR1 is PRHDT, CDR2 FYEKMQ, per germline (reference sequence). Trimming removed 1 base from V and 2 bases from J, with 9 bases in between. The CDR3 has 15 residues. CDR3: CASSLVAGAYNEQFF. DNA for the CDR3: TGTGCCAGCAGCTTAGTGGCAGGGGCCTACAATGAGCAGTTCTTC.